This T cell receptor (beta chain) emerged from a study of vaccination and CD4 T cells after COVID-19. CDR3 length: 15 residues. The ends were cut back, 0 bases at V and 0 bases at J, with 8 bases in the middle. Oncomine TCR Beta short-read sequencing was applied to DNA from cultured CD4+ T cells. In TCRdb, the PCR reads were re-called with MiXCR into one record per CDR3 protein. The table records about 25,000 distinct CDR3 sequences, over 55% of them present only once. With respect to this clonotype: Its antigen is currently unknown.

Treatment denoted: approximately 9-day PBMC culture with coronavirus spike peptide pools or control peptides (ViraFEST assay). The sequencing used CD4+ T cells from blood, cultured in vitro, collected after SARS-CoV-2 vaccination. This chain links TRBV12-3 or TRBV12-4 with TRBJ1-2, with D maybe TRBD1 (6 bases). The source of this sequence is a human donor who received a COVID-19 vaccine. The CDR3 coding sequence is TGTGCCAGCAGTTTAGCTGGGGGCACTAACTATGGCTACACCTTC. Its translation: CASSLAGGTNYGYTF.